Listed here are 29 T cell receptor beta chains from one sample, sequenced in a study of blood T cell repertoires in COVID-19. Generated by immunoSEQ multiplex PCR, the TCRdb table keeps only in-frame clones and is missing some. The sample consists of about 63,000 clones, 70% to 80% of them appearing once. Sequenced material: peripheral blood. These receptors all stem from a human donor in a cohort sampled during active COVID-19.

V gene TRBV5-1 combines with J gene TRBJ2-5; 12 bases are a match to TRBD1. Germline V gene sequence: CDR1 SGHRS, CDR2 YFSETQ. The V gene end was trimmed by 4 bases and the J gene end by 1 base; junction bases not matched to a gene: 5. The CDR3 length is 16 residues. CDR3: CASSGPGQGAQETQYF. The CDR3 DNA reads TGCGCCAGCAGCGGACCGGGACAGGGGGCCCAAGAGACCCAGTACTTC.

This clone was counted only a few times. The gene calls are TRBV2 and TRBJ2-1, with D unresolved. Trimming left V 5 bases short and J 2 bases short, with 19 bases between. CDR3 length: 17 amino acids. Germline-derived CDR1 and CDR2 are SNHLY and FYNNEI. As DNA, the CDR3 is TGTGCCAGCAGTCAATCCCTAGTAGACCCCACCTACAATGAGCAGTTCTTC. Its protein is CASSQSLVDPTYNEQFF.

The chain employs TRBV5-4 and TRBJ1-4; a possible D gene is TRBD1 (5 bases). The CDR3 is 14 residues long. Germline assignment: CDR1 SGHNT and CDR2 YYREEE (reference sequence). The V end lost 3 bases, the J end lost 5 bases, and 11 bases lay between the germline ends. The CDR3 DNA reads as TGTGCCAGCAGCTCGGCAGGGATGAATGAAAAACTGTTTTTT. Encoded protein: CASSSAGMNEKLFF.

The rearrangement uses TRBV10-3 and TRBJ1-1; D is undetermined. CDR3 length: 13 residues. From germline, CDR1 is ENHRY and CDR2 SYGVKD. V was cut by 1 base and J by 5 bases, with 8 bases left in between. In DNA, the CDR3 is TGTGCCATCAGTGAGTTGGGGAGGACTGAAGCTTTCTTT. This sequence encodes CAISELGRTEAFF.

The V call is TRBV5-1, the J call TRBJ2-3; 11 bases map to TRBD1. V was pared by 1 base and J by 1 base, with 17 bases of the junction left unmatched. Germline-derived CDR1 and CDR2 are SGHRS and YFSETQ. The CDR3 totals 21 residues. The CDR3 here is CASSLWAFGQGAGIGTDTQYF. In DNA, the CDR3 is TGCGCCAGCAGCTTGTGGGCCTTCGGACAGGGGGCTGGGATTGGCACAGATACGCAGTATTTT.

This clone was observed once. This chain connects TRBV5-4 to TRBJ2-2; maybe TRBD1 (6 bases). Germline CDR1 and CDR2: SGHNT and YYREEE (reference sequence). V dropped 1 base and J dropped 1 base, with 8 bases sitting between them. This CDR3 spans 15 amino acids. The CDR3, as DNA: TGTGCCAGCAGCTTGAGGGACAAGAACACCGGGGAGCTGTTTTTT. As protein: CASSLRDKNTGELFF.

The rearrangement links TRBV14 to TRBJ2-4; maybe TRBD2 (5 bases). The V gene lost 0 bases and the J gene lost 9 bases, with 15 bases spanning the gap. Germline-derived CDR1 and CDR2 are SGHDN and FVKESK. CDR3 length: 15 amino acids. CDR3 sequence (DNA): TGTGCCAGCAGCCAAGAAGGTCTAGCTTCCCCCATTCAGTACTTC. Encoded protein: CASSQEGLASPIQYF. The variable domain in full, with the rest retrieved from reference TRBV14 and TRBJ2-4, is EAGVTQFPSHSVIEKGQTVTLRCDPISGHDNLYWYRRVMGKEIKFLLHFVKESKQDESGMPNNRFLAERTGGTYSTLKVQPAELEDSGVYFCASSQEGLASPIQYFGAGTRLSVL.

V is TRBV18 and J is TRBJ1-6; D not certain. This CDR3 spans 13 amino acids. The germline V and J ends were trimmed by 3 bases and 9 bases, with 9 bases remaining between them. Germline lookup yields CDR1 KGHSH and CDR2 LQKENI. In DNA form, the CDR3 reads TGTGCCAGCTCACCTGAGTCGGTTTCACCCCTCCACTTT. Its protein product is CASSPESVSPLHF.

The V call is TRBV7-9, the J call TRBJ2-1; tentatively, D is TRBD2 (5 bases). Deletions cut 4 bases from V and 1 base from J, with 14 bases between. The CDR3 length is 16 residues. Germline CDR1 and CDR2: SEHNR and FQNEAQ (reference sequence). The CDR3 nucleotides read TGTGCCAGCAGCTCGCTACTAGAGATATCCTACAATGAGCAGTTCTTC. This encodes CASSSLLEISYNEQFF.

CDR3 sequence: CASSPTGGLVFLAEAFF. CDR3 nucleotide sequence: TGTGCCAGCAGCCCTACAGGGGGCCTCGTATTCTTAGCTGAAGCTTTCTTT. The chain is built from TRBV11-3 and TRBJ1-1; 9 nucleotides agree with TRBD1. Germline CDR1 is SGHNT and CDR2 is YENEEA. The junction had 16 bases not matched to a gene; V was cut back by 5 bases and J by 6 bases. This CDR3 contains 17 residues.

The CDR3 protein is CASSYDRRSSYEQYF. As DNA, the CDR3 is TGTGCCAGCAGTTACGACAGGCGAAGCTCCTACGAGCAGTACTTC. V usage is TRBV6-2 or TRBV6-3 and J usage is TRBJ2-7, with D possibly being TRBD1 (6 bases). Germline loops: CDR1 MNHEY, CDR2 SVGEGT. V dropped 2 bases and J dropped 0 bases, with 11 bases sitting between them. The CDR3 covers 15 residues.

The CDR3 sequence is CATSDQTGYEQYF. CDR3 nucleotide sequence: TGTGCCACCAGTGATCAGACAGGCTACGAGCAGTACTTC. The gene calls are TRBV24-1 and TRBJ2-7, with a weak D call TRBD1 (6 bases). CDR1 and CDR2 (germline): KGHDR, SFDVKD. The CDR3 has 13 amino acids. Trimming cost V 3 bases and J 3 bases, with 8 bases left between them.

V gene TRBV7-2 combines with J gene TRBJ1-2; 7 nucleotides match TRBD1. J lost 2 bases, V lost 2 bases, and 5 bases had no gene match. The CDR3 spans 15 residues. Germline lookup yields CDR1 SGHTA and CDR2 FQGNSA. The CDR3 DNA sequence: TGTGCCAGCAGCTTAACGACAGGGACGAACTATGGCTACACCTTC. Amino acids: CASSLTTGTNYGYTF.

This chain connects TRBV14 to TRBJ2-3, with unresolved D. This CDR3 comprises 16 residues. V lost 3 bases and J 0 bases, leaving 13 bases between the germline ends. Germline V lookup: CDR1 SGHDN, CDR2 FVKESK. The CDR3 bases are TGTGCCAGCAGCCATCAGGCCACGGCTAGCACAGATACGCAGTATTTT. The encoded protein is CASSHQATASTDTQYF. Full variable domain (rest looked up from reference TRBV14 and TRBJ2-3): EAGVTQFPSHSVIEKGQTVTLRCDPISGHDNLYWYRRVMGKEIKFLLHFVKESKQDESGMPNNRFLAERTGGTYSTLKVQPAELEDSGVYFCASSHQATASTDTQYFGPGTRLTVL.

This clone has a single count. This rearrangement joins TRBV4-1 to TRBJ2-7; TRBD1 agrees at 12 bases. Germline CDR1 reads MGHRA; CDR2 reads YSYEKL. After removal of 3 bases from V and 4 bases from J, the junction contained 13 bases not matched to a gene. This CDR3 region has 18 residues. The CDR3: CASSHPSGSGQGAYEQYF. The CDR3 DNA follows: TGCGCCAGCAGCCACCCCAGCGGCTCGGGACAGGGGGCTTACGAGCAGTACTTC.

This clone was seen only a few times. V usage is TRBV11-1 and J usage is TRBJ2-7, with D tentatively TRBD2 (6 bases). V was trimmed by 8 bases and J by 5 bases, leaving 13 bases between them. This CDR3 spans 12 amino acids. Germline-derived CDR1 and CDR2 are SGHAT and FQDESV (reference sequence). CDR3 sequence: CASGRDPHEQYF. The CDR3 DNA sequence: TGTGCCAGCGGGCGGGACCCTCACGAGCAGTACTTC.

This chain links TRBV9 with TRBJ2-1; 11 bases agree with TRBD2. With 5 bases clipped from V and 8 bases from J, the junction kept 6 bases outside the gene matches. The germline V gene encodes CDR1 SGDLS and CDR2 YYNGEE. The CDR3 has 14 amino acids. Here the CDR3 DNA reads TGTGCCAGCAGTTTTAGCGGGAGGGCCGATGAGCAGTTCTTC. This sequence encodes CASSFSGRADEQFF.

This CDR3 is CASSQRGQGGSPLHF. The CDR3 region has the DNA TGCGCCAGCAGTCAGAGGGGACAGGGAGGTTCACCCCTCCACTTT. V and J are TRBV23-1 and TRBJ1-6; TRBD1 matches 9 bases. TRBV23-1 is an open reading frame, and its role is uncertain. The V and J ends lost 3 bases and 9 bases, in that order; junction bases with no gene match: 6. The CDR3 is 15 amino acids.

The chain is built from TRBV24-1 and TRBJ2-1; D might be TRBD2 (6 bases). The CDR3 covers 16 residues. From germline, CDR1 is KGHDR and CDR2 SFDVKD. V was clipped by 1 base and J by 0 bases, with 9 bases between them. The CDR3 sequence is CATSDFGGTSYNEQFF. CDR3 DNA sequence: TGTGCCACCAGTGATTTTGGGGGGACCTCCTACAATGAGCAGTTCTTC.

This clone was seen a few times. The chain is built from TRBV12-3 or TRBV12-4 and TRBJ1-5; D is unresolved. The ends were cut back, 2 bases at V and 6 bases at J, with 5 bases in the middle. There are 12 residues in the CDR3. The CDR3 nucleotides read TGTGCCAGCAGTTTATCTAGTCAGCCCCAGCATTTT. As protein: CASSLSSQPQHF.

CDR3 bases: TGTGCCAGCAGCGTAGCGTTTAGCGGGCCTCCTGGGGGGGAGCAGTTCTTC. It is translated as CASSVAFSGPPGGEQFF. V gene TRBV9 combines with J gene TRBJ2-1; 7 positions match TRBD2. CDR3 length: 17 amino acids. Germline lookup yields CDR1 SGDLS and CDR2 YYNGEE. V trimming: 0 bases; J trimming: 10 bases; junction bases outside the gene matches: 16. The complete variable domain, with remaining parts taken from reference TRBV9 and TRBJ2-1, reads DSGVTQTPKHLITATGQRVTLRCSPRSGDLSVYWYQQSLDQGLQFLIQYYNGEERAKGNILERFSAQQFPDLHSELNLSSLELGDSALYFCASSVAFSGPPGGEQFFGPGTRLTVL.

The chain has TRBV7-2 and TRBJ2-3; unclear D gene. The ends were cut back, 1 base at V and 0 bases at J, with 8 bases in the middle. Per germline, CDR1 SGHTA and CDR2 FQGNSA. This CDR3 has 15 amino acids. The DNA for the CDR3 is TGTGCCAGCAGCTTAGTTAGCACCAGCACAGATACGCAGTATTTT. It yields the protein CASSLVSTSTDTQYF. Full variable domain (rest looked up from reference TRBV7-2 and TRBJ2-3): GAGVSQSPSNKVTEKGKDVELRCDPISGHTALYWYRQSLGQGLEFLIYFQGNSAPDKSGLPSDRFSAERTGGSVSTLTIQRTQQEDSAVYLCASSLVSTSTDTQYFGPGTRLTVL.

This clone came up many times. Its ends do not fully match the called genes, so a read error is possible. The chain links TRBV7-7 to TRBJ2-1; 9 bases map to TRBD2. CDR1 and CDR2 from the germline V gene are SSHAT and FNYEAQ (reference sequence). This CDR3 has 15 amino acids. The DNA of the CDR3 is TGTGCTAGCAGCGCTCGCGCGGGAGGGCCTAGTGAGCAGTTCTTC. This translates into CASSARAGGPSEQFF.

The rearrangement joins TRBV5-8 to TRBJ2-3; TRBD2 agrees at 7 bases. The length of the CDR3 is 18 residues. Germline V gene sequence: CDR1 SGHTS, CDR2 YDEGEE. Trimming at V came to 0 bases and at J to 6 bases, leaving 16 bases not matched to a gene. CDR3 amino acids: CASSLELAEASWEDTQYF. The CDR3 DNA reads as TGTGCCAGCAGCTTGGAGCTAGCGGAGGCCTCCTGGGAGGATACGCAGTATTTT.

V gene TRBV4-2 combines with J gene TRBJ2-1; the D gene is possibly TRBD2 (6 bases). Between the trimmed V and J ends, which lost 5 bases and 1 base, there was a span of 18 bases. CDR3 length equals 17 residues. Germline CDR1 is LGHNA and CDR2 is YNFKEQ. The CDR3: CASSYSLPEGSYNEQFF. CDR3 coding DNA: TGTGCCAGCAGCTACTCCCTTCCGGAGGGGTCCTACAATGAGCAGTTCTTC.

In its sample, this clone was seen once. CDR3 nucleotides: TGTGCCAGCACCCGCCAGGGCTACTATGGCTACACCTTC. Its translation is CASTRQGYYGYTF. The chain employs TRBV28 and TRBJ1-2, with D possibly TRBD1 on 5 matching bases. Germline CDR1 is MDHEN and CDR2 is SYDVKM. The CDR3 length is 13 residues. The V and J ends lost 7 bases and 3 bases respectively, with 12 bases between them.

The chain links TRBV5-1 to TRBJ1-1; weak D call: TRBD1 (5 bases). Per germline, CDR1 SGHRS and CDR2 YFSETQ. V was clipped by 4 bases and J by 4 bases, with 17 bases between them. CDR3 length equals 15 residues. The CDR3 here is CASSPPTAGGTEAFF. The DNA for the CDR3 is TGCGCCAGCAGCCCCCCGACAGCGGGGGGCACTGAAGCTTTCTTT.

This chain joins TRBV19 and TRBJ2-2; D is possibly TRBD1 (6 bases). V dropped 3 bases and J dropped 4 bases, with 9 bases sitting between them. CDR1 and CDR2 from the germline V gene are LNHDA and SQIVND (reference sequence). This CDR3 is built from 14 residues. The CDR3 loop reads CASSITGTTGELFF. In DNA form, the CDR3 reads TGTGCCAGTAGTATTACAGGGACCACCGGGGAGCTGTTTTTT. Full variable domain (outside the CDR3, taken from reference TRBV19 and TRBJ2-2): DGGITQSPKYLFRKEGQNVTLSCEQNLNHDAMYWYRQDPGQGLRLIYYSQIVNDFQKGDIAEGYSVSREKKESFPLTVTSAQKNPTAFYLCASSITGTTGELFFGEGSRLTVL.

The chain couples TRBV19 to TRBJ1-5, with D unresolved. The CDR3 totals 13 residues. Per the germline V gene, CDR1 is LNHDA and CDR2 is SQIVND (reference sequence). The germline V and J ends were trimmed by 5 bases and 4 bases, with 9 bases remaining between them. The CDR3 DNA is TGTGCCAGTAGTCTAACCGTGAATCAGCCCCAGCATTTT. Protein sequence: CASSLTVNQPQHF.